This is a list of T cell receptor beta chains from one sample in a study of T cell responses to AZD1222 COVID-19 vaccine. Measured with immunoSEQ multiplex PCR; TCRdb has only the in-frame clones, and not every one. The sample records 130,000 to 150,000 clones, 90% to 95% being singletons. Sequenced material: peripheral blood, taken after recovery from COVID-19. These receptors all stem from an adult who had recovered from COVID-19. The CDR3 runs from the conserved cysteine through the conserved F or W. D genes are given only for firm matches. Size is omitted from some rows. Given values are once, few, many or a class for expanded clones.

J gene: TRBJ2-7
D gene: NA
clone size: NA
V gene: TRBV5-4
CDR3 protein: CASSLGSGPSYEQYF
CDR3 DNA: TGTGCCAGCAGCTTGGGTAGCGGTCCTTCCTACGAGCAGTACTTC

J gene: TRBJ2-7
D gene: NA
clone size: NA
V gene: TRBV11-2
CDR3 protein: CASSLEGVYEQYF
CDR3 DNA: TGTGCCAGCAGCTTAGAAGGGGTCTACGAGCAGTACTTC

J gene: TRBJ2-7
D gene: NA
clone size: once
V gene: TRBV5-6
CDR3 protein: CASSLGQGVGEQYF
CDR3 DNA: TGTGCCAGCAGCTTGGGGCAGGGTGTGGGAGAGCAGTACTTC

J gene: TRBJ2-7
D gene: NA
clone size: NA
V gene: TRBV18
CDR3 protein: CASSPSRGGYEQYF
CDR3 DNA: TGTGCCAGCTCACCATCCAGGGGTGGCTACGAGCAGTACTTC

J gene: TRBJ1-5
D gene: NA
clone size: NA
V gene: TRBV19
CDR3 protein: CASSSHAAVSNQPQHF
CDR3 DNA: TGTGCCAGTAGTTCCCATGCGGCAGTCAGCAATCAGCCCCAGCATTTT

J gene: TRBJ1-6
D gene: NA
clone size: NA
V gene: TRBV5-1
CDR3 protein: CASSLGTVDSPLHF
CDR3 DNA: TGCGCCAGCAGCTTGGGGACAGTGGATTCACCCCTCCACTTT

J gene: TRBJ1-2
D gene: NA
clone size: NA
V gene: TRBV6-5
CDR3 protein: CASSYPSGGYTF
CDR3 DNA: TGTGCCAGCAGTTACCCATCCGGGGGCTACACCTTC

J gene: TRBJ1-5
D gene: NA
clone size: NA
V gene: TRBV4-1
CDR3 protein: CASSLLDSSNQPQHF
CDR3 DNA: TGCGCCAGCAGCCTCCTAGACAGTAGCAATCAGCCCCAGCATTTT

J gene: TRBJ2-3
D gene: TRBD2
clone size: NA
V gene: TRBV28
CDR3 protein: CASSPINPSGRARTDTQYF
CDR3 DNA: TGTGCCAGCAGCCCCATCAATCCTAGCGGGAGGGCCCGCACAGATACGCAGTATTTT

J gene: TRBJ2-2
D gene: NA
clone size: once
V gene: TRBV19
CDR3 protein: CASSIDPAARELFF
CDR3 DNA: TGTGCCAGTAGTATAGATCCCGCGGCACGGGAGCTGTTTTTT

J gene: TRBJ1-3
D gene: NA
clone size: NA
V gene: TRBV19
CDR3 protein: CASRVGANPGSGNTIYF
CDR3 DNA: TGTGCCAGTAGAGTAGGGGCAAATCCTGGCTCTGGAAACACCATATATTTT

J gene: TRBJ1-5
D gene: NA
clone size: NA
V gene: TRBV24-1
CDR3 protein: CATWGGQLNQPQHF
CDR3 DNA: TGTGCCACTTGGGGAGGACAGCTCAATCAGCCCCAGCATTTT

J gene: TRBJ1-2
D gene: TRBD1
clone size: once
V gene: TRBV28
CDR3 protein: CASSFSITGVNYGYTF
CDR3 DNA: TGTGCCAGCAGCTTTTCAATCACAGGGGTTAACTATGGCTACACCTTC

J gene: TRBJ1-2
D gene: TRBD1
clone size: NA
V gene: TRBV14
CDR3 protein: CASSARQGSSHGYTF
CDR3 DNA: TGTGCCAGCAGCGCCCGACAGGGTAGTAGCCATGGCTACACCTTC

J gene: TRBJ1-6
D gene: NA
clone size: NA
V gene: TRBV9
CDR3 protein: CASSGKTSSYNSPLHF
CDR3 DNA: TGTGCCAGCAGCGGAAAGACGAGCTCCTATAATTCACCCCTCCACTTT

J gene: TRBJ1-6
D gene: NA
clone size: few
V gene: TRBV3-1/TRBV3-2
CDR3 protein: CASSQDLGVSNSPLHF
CDR3 DNA: TGTGCCAGCAGCCAAGATCTGGGGGTAAGCAATTCACCCCTCCACTTT

J gene: TRBJ2-5
D gene: NA
clone size: NA
V gene: TRBV28
CDR3 protein: CASSFLGLLQETQYF
CDR3 DNA: TGTGCCAGCAGTTTTCTCGGCCTATTGCAAGAGACCCAGTACTTC

J gene: TRBJ1-4
D gene: TRBD1
clone size: once
V gene: TRBV6-5
CDR3 protein: CASSYLDRGNEKLFF
CDR3 DNA: TGTGCCAGCAGTTACTTGGACAGGGGGAATGAAAAACTGTTTTTT